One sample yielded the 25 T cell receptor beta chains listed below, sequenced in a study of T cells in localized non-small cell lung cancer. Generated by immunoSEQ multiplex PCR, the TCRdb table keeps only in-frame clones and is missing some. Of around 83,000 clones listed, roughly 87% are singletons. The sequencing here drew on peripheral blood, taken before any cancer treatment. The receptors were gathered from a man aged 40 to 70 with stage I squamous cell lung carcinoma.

The DNA for the CDR3 is TGTGCCAGCAGCTCCGCCACAGGGGGAAGTAATTCACCCCTCCACTTT. Its protein product is CASSSATGGSNSPLHF. This sequence joins TRBV5-4 and TRBJ1-6; 8 positions match TRBD1. After removal of 3 bases from V and 6 bases from J, the junction contained 8 bases not matched to a gene. CDR1 and CDR2 (germline): SGHNT, YYREEE (reference sequence). This CDR3 is built from 16 residues.

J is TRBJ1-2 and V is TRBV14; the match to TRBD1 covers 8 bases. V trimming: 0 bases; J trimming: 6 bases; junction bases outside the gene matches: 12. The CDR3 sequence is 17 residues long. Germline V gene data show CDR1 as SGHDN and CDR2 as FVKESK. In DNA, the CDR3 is TGTGCCAGCAGCCAAGATCCAGGGGGCGGTAACTATAATGGCTACACCTTC. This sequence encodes CASSQDPGGGNYNGYTF.

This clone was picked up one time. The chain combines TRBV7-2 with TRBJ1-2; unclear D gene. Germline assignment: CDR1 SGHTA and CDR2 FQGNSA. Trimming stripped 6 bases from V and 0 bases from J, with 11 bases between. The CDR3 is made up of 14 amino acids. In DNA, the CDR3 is TGTGCCAGCAGTATAGCAGGTCCTAACTATGGCTACACCTTC. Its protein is CASSIAGPNYGYTF. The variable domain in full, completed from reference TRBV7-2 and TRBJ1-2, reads GAGVSQSPSNKVTEKGKDVELRCDPISGHTALYWYRQSLGQGLEFLIYFQGNSAPDKSGLPSDRFSAERTGGSVSTLTIQRTQQEDSAVYLCASSIAGPNYGYTFGSGTRLTVV.

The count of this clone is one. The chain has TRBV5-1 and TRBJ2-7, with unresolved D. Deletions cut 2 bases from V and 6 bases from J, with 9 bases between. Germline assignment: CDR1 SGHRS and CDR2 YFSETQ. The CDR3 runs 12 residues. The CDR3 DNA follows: TGCGCCAGCAGCTTAGTCTGGGGCGAGCAGTACTTC. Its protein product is CASSLVWGEQYF. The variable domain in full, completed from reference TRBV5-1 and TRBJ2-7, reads KAGVTQTPRYLIKTRGQQVTLSCSPISGHRSVSWYQQTPGQGLQFLFEYFSETQRNKGNFPGRFSGRQFSNSRSEMNVSTLELGDSALYLCASSLVWGEQYFGPGTRLTVT.

The CDR3 nucleotides are TGTGCCAGCAGCTTAGTTAGCACAGATACGCAGTATTTT. Its translation is CASSLVSTDTQYF. The chain links TRBV7-9 to TRBJ2-3; D uncertain. From germline, CDR1 is SEHNR and CDR2 FQNEAQ (reference sequence). Deletions cut 1 base from V and 0 bases from J, with 2 bases between. The CDR3 has 13 amino acids.

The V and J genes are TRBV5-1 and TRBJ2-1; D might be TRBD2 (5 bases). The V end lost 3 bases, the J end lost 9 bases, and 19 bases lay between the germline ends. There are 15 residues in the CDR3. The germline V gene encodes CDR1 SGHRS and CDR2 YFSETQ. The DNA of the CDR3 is TGCGCCAGCAGCTCCCGGGTCTCGGGGTCCGGTGAGCAGTTCTTC. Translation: CASSSRVSGSGEQFF.

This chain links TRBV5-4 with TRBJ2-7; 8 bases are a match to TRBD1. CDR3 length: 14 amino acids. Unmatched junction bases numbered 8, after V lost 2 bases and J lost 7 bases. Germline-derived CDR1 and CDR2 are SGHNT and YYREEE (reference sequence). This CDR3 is CASSFGQGRGEQYF. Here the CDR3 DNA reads TGTGCCAGCAGCTTCGGACAGGGAAGGGGAGAGCAGTACTTC.

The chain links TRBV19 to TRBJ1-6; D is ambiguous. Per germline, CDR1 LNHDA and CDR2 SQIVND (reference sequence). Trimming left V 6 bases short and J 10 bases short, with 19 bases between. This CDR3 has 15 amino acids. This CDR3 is CASRHLGRTASPLHF. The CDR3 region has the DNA TGTGCCAGTAGACATCTGGGAAGGACGGCATCACCCCTCCACTTT.

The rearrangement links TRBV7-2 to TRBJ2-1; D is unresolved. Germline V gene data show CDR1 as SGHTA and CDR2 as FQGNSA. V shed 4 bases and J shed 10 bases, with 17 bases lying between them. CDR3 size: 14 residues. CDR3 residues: CASSYRASESEQFF. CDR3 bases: TGTGCCAGCAGCTACCGGGCCTCTGAGAGCGAGCAGTTCTTC.

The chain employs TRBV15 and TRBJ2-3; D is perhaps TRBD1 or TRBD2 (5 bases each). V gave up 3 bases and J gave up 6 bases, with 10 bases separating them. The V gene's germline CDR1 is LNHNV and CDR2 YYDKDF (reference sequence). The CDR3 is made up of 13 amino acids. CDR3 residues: CATSSGARDTQYF. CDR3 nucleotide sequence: TGTGCCACCAGCAGCGGGGCCCGGGATACGCAGTATTTT.

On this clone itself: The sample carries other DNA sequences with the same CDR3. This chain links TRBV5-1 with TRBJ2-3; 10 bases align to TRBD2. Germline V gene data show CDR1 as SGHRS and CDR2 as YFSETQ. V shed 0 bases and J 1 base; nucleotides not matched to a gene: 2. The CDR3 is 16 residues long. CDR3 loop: CASSLGGTSGTDTQYF. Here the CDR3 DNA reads TGCGCCAGCAGCTTGGGCGGGACTAGCGGCACAGATACGCAGTATTTT.

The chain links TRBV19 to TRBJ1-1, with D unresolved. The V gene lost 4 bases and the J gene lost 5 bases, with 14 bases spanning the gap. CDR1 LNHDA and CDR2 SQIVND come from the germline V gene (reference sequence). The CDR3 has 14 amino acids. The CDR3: CASSTGQPWTEAFF. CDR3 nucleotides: TGTGCCAGTAGTACCGGTCAGCCGTGGACTGAAGCTTTCTTT.

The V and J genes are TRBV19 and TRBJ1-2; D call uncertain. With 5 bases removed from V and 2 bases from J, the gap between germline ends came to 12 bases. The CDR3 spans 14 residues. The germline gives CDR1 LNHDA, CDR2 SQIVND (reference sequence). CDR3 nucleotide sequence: TGTGCCAGTAGTCAATGGGGAGAAAACTATGGCTACACCTTC. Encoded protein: CASSQWGENYGYTF. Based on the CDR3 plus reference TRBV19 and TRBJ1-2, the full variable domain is DGGITQSPKYLFRKEGQNVTLSCEQNLNHDAMYWYRQDPGQGLRLIYYSQIVNDFQKGDIAEGYSVSREKKESFPLTVTSAQKNPTAFYLCASSQWGENYGYTFGSGTRLTVV.

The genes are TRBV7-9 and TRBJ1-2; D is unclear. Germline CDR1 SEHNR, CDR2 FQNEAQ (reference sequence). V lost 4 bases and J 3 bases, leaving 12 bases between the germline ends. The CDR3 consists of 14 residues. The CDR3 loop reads CASSSRTGDYGYTF. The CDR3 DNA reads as TGTGCCAGCAGCTCTCGGACGGGAGACTATGGCTACACCTTC.

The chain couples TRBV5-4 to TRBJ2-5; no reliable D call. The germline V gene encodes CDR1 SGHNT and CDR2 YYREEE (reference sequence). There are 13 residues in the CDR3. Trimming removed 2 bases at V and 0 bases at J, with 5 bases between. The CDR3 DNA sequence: TGTGCCAGCAGCTTACCGTACCAAGAGACCCAGTACTTC. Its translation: CASSLPYQETQYF.

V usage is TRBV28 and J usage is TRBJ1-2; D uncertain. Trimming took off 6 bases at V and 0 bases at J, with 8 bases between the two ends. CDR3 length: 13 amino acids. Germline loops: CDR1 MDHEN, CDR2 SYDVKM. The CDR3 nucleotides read TGTGCCAGCAGCCTCACAACTAACTATGGCTACACCTTC. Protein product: CASSLTTNYGYTF.

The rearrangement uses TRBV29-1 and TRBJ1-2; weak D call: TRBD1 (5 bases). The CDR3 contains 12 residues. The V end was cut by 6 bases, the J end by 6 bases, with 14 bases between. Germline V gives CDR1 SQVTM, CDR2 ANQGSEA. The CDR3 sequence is CSVGTTGDGYTF. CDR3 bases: TGCAGCGTAGGCACTACGGGGGATGGCTACACCTTC.

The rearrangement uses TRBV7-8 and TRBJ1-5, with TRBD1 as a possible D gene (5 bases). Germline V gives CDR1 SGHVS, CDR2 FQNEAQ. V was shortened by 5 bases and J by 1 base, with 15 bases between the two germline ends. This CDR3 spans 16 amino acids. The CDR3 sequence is CASSHTGGESNQPQHF. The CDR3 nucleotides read TGTGCCAGCAGCCATACTGGGGGGGAGAGCAATCAGCCCCAGCATTTT.

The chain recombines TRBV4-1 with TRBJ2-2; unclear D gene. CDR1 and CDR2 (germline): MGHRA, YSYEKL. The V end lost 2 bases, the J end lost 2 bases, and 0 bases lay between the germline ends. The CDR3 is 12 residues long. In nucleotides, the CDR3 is TGCGCCAGCAGCCAAAACACCGGGGAGCTGTTTTTT. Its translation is CASSQNTGELFF.

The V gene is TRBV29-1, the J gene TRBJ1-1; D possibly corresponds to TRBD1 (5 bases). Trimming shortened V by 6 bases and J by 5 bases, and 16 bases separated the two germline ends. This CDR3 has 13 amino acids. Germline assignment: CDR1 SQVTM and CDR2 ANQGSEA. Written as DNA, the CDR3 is TGCAGCGTCGCCCGGGACTCCGCAACTGAAGCTTTCTTT. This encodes CSVARDSATEAFF.

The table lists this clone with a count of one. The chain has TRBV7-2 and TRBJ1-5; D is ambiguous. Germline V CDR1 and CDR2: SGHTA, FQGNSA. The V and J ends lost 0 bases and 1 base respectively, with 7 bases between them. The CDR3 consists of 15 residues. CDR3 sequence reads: CASSLALSSNQPQHF. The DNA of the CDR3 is TGTGCCAGCAGCTTAGCGCTATCAAGCAATCAGCCCCAGCATTTT.

The chain's CDR3 is CASSYSGQVGNQPQHF. CDR3 bases: TGTGCCAGCAGTTACTCCGGACAGGTTGGCAATCAGCCCCAGCATTTT. This chain joins TRBV6-6 and TRBJ1-5; 7 bases fit TRBD1. The ends lost 0 bases at V and 2 bases at J; junction bases unmatched: 4. The CDR3 runs 16 residues. Germline V lookup: CDR1 MNHNY, CDR2 SVGAGI (reference sequence).

The CDR3 is CASSRTGGQETQYF. The CDR3, as DNA: TGTGCCAGCAGCCGAACGGGGGGGCAAGAGACCCAGTACTTC. The chain couples TRBV4-2 to TRBJ2-5, with 8 bases that match TRBD2. This CDR3 has 14 amino acids. Germline trimming cut 4 bases from V and 2 bases from J; bases unmatched to any gene: 3. Germline assignment: CDR1 LGHNA and CDR2 YNFKEQ.

The CDR3 is CASSGGPGSLLNYGYTF. The CDR3, as DNA: TGTGCCAGCAGTGGAGGGCCGGGATCCCTGCTTAACTATGGCTACACCTTC. The genes are TRBV25-1 and TRBJ1-2; D remains ambiguous. Deletions cut 4 bases from V and 1 base from J, with 19 bases between. The CDR3 covers 17 residues. Germline CDR1 and CDR2: MGHDK and SYGVNS.

CDR3 residues: CASGFGSGSNQPQHF. Here the CDR3 DNA reads TGTGCTAGTGGTTTTGGTTCGGGATCCAATCAGCCCCAGCATTTT. This sequence joins TRBV12-5 and TRBJ1-5; D remains ambiguous. This CDR3 is built from 15 residues. Germline-derived CDR1 and CDR2 are LGHNT and FRNRAP. The V end lost 3 bases, the J end lost 3 bases, and 12 bases lay between the germline ends.